The 23 T cell receptor beta chains listed next were all sequenced from one sample in a study of T-cell memory formation after mild COVID-19. One entry per CDR3 protein results from TCRdb running MiXCR on the 5' RACE reads. Of about 410,000 distinct CDR3 sequences listed, roughly 18% are singletons. Specimen: PBMCs or a T cell subset sorted from them (not recorded which). These receptors all come from a young man who had mild COVID-19 (a few samples of this study predate the infection). Cell type and time point are not known.

V gene TRBV6-5 combines with J gene TRBJ1-3; 7 nucleotides align to TRBD1. Germline values: CDR1 MNHEY, CDR2 SVGAGI. J lost 0 bases, V lost 5 bases, and 7 bases had no gene match. The CDR3 extends over 16 amino acids. This CDR3 reads CASSEQGGGSGNTIYF. In DNA form, the CDR3 reads TGTGCCAGCAGTGAACAAGGGGGCGGCTCTGGAAACACCATATATTTT.

Only a few counts were recorded for this clonotype. V usage is TRBV6-2 or TRBV6-3 and J usage is TRBJ2-2; TRBD2 matches 7 bases. The ends lost 6 bases at V and 5 bases at J; junction bases unmatched: 12. CDR3 length: 16 residues. Per germline, CDR1 MNHEY and CDR2 SVGEGT. The CDR3 DNA follows: TGTGCCAGCAGACATCCCAGAGCGGGGCGAACCGGGGAGCTGTTTTTT. Translating gives CASRHPRAGRTGELFF.

This clonotype appeared a few times. This sequence joins TRBV27 and TRBJ2-2, with D possibly TRBD1 on 7 matching bases. The CDR3 length is 14 residues. V was cut by 4 bases and J by 5 bases, with 11 bases left in between. In germline, CDR1 is MNHEY, CDR2 SMNVEV (reference sequence). The CDR3 is CASSSGGWTGELFF. Written as DNA, the CDR3 is TGTGCCAGCAGTTCAGGGGGGTGGACCGGGGAGCTGTTTTTT.

The table lists this clonotype with a few counts. The gene calls are TRBV3-1 and TRBJ2-1, with 9 nucleotides matching TRBD2. V shed 5 bases, J shed 9 bases, and the junction held 11 bases outside the gene matches. This CDR3 contains 15 residues. In germline, CDR1 is LGHDT, CDR2 YNNKEL (reference sequence). CDR3 region: CASSSPGLAYGEQFF. As DNA, the CDR3 is TGTGCCAGCAGCTCGCCGGGACTAGCTTATGGTGAGCAGTTCTTC.

This clonotype has more than one count but fewer than ten. This chain joins TRBV2 and TRBJ2-1; D remains unclear. Between the trimmed V and J ends, which lost 7 bases and 5 bases, there was a span of 15 bases. Germline CDR1 SNHLY, CDR2 FYNNEI. The CDR3 contains 14 residues. The CDR3 loop is CASMRREGHNEQFF. CDR3 sequence (DNA): TGTGCCAGCATGCGAAGGGAAGGTCACAATGAGCAGTTCTTC.

The J gene is TRBJ2-5, the V gene TRBV3-1; D not resolved. This CDR3 contains 16 residues. The V and J ends lost 1 base and 4 bases respectively, with 16 bases between them. Germline V gene sequence: CDR1 LGHDT, CDR2 YNNKEL (reference sequence). CDR3 sequence reads: CASSQGAPKIGETQYF. Here the CDR3 DNA reads TGTGCCAGCAGCCAAGGGGCCCCCAAGATCGGAGAGACCCAGTACTTC.

V is TRBV5-6 and J is TRBJ1-2, with 9 bases fitting TRBD1. From germline, CDR1 is SGHDT and CDR2 YYEEEE. CDR3 length: 13 residues. V lost 4 bases, J lost 8 bases, and 6 bases stayed unmatched. In nucleotides, the CDR3 is TGTGCCAGCAGCGGAACAGGGGGCGCGGGCTACACCTTC. It specifies CASSGTGGAGYTF.

The chain combines TRBV24-1 with TRBJ2-7; a possible D gene is TRBD2 (7 bases). This CDR3 spans 15 amino acids. In germline, CDR1 is KGHDR, CDR2 SFDVKD. V gave up 12 bases and J gave up 5 bases, with 25 bases separating them. This CDR3 reads CAAPKSGGPCDEQYF. The DNA of the CDR3 is TGTGCCGCCCCAAAATCGGGGGGCCCCTGTGACGAGCAGTACTTC.

The chain recombines TRBV7-2 with TRBJ2-5; 10 bases are a match to TRBD2. In germline, CDR1 is SGHTA, CDR2 FQGNSA. The CDR3 is made up of 14 amino acids. V lost 7 bases and J lost 0; bases outside the gene matches: 2. Here the CDR3 DNA reads TGTGCCAGCAAGCGGGGGGGGTACCAAGAGACCCAGTACTTC. Translation gives CASKRGGYQETQYF.

This chain connects TRBV7-2 to TRBJ1-1; D is ambiguous. V shed 4 bases and J shed 5 bases, with 11 bases lying between them. Looked up from germline, CDR1 is SGHTA and CDR2 is FQGNSA. The CDR3 consists of 13 residues. The CDR3 sequence is CASSSIRNTEAFF. CDR3 DNA sequence: TGTGCCAGCAGCTCAATTCGAAATACTGAAGCTTTCTTT.

In its sample, this clonotype was seen a few times. The J gene is TRBJ1-3, the V gene TRBV28; no definite D call. CDR1 is MDHEN and CDR2 is SYDVKM in the germline V gene. V was shortened by 6 bases and J by 0 bases, with 9 bases between the two germline ends. CDR3 length: 14 amino acids. The CDR3 region has the DNA TGTGCCAGCAGGACGTCCTCCTCTGGAAACACCATATATTTT. As protein: CASRTSSSGNTIYF.

The chain is built from TRBV20-1 and TRBJ1-3; D not certain. Germline values: CDR1 DFQATT, CDR2 SNEGSKA (reference sequence). Between the trimmed V and J ends, which lost 6 bases and 5 bases, there was a span of 8 bases. This CDR3 is 11 amino acids long. In DNA, the CDR3 is TGCAGTGCAGTAAAAAGAAACACCATATATTTT. Amino acids: CSAVKRNTIYF.

The V gene is TRBV18, the J gene TRBJ2-5; 10 nucleotides agree with TRBD1. The germline CDR1 and CDR2 sequences are KGHSH and LQKENI. Trimming at V came to 4 bases and at J to 4 bases, leaving 3 bases not matched to a gene. The CDR3 covers 14 residues. The DNA for the CDR3 is TGTGCCAGCTCACTATGGGACAGGGGAGAGACCCAGTACTTC. It is translated as CASSLWDRGETQYF.

The CDR3 DNA reads as TGTGCCAGCAGCCCAAGCGGGGGGAAGGGGGAGACCCAGTACTTC. Protein sequence: CASSPSGGKGETQYF. The chain uses TRBV7-2 and TRBJ2-5; 9 nucleotides agree with TRBD2. Germline lookup yields CDR1 SGHTA and CDR2 FQGNSA. J was trimmed by 5 bases and V by 5 bases; bases with no gene match: 9. The CDR3 contains 15 residues.

V usage is TRBV7-3 and J usage is TRBJ1-4; a possible D gene is TRBD1 (5 bases). Per germline, CDR1 SGHTA and CDR2 FQGTGA. V shed 5 bases and J shed 6 bases, with 16 bases lying between them. The CDR3 totals 15 residues. This chain's CDR3 is CASSPSGGVDEKLFF. CDR3 sequence (DNA): TGTGCCAGCAGCCCGTCCGGGGGGGTCGATGAAAAACTGTTTTTT.

The chain uses TRBV21-1 and TRBJ2-4. TRBV21-1 is a documented pseudogene. The CDR3 totals 15 residues. CDR3 loop: CASSKERQPKNIQYF. The CDR3 DNA reads TGTGCCAGCAGCAAAGAACGACAGCCAAAAAACATTCAGTACTTC.

This clonotype was counted only a few times. The rearrangement uses TRBV7-2 and TRBJ2-7, with D possibly being TRBD1 (5 bases). The CDR3 is 13 amino acids. Between the trimmed V and J ends, which lost 2 bases and 3 bases, there was a span of 8 bases. Germline V lookup: CDR1 SGHTA, CDR2 FQGNSA. CDR3 nucleotides: TGTGCCAGCAGCTTACAGCAGGGCTACGAGCAGTACGTC. This codes for CASSLQQGYEQYV.

This clonotype was detected ten times or more. The chain has TRBV4-3 and TRBJ2-2; maybe TRBD1 (5 bases). The germline CDR1 and CDR2 sequences are LGHNA and YSLEER. V was trimmed by 3 bases and J by 4 bases, leaving 12 bases between them. The CDR3 runs 15 residues. The CDR3, as DNA: TGCGCCAGCAGCCACCTAGGGGCGAGCACCGGGGAGCTGTTTTTT. This translates into CASSHLGASTGELFF.

V gene TRBV4-3 combines with J gene TRBJ2-2; D unresolved. CDR3 length: 15 residues. Trimming took 5 bases from V and 1 from J, leaving 11 bases between them. CDR1 LGHNA and CDR2 YSLEER come from the germline V gene. As DNA, the CDR3 is TGCGCCAGCAGCGCACCGGGTCAGAACACCGGGGAGCTGTTTTTT. Amino acid sequence: CASSAPGQNTGELFF.

The chain uses TRBV3-1 and TRBJ2-3; D remains unclear. The CDR3 runs to 13 residues. Trimming removed 1 base at V and 4 bases at J, with 6 bases between. Per the germline V gene, CDR1 is LGHDT and CDR2 is YNNKEL (reference sequence). The CDR3 DNA reads TGTGCCAGCAGCCAAGGGGTCGCAGATACGCAGTATTTT. Translation: CASSQGVADTQYF.

This clonotype was observed many times. V is TRBV7-2 and J is TRBJ2-5, with 7 positions matching TRBD2. The germline CDR1 and CDR2 sequences are SGHTA and FQGNSA. The CDR3 runs 14 residues. V shed 2 bases and J 5 bases; nucleotides not matched to a gene: 5. In DNA, the CDR3 is TGTGCCAGCAGCTTAAGCGGGATGGAGGAGACCCAGTACTTC. This encodes CASSLSGMEETQYF.

The chain joins TRBV6-1 to TRBJ1-1, with 9 bases fitting TRBD1. V was clipped by 3 bases and J by 3 bases; unmatched bases: 5. Germline CDR1 is MNHNS and CDR2 is SASEGT. The CDR3 is made up of 15 amino acids. CDR3 region: CASSDLRTGDTEAFF. The CDR3 DNA reads as TGTGCCAGCAGTGATCTCCGGACAGGGGACACTGAAGCTTTCTTT.

This clonotype was seen at least ten times. The chain employs TRBV5-6 and TRBJ1-4; D not certain. Germline CDR1 reads SGHDT; CDR2 reads YYEEEE. V lost 2 bases, J lost 8 bases, and 13 bases lay in between. The CDR3 runs 14 residues. For the CDR3, the DNA is TGTGCCAGCAGCTTCCGACCTCTTGTAGAAAAACTGTTTTTT. The encoded protein is CASSFRPLVEKLFF.